One and the same sample provided the 30 T cell receptor beta chains below, sequenced in a study of blood T cell repertoires in COVID-19. The method was immunoSEQ multiplex PCR; TCRdb's version includes in-frame clones alone and lacks a portion of them. The data show 55,000 to 75,000 clones, approximately 87% seen once. The sample comprised peripheral blood. The receptor set was obtained from a middle-aged man with active COVID-19.

CDR3 bases: TGCGCCAACCGGGGGGGGCGCCCCTCGATTGCCAAAAACATTCAGTACTTC. This codes for CANRGGRPSIAKNIQYF. This sequence joins TRBV23-1 and TRBJ2-4, with TRBD2 identical over 8 bases. TRBV23-1 carries the ORF label, with uncertain function. This CDR3 region has 17 residues. Unmatched junction bases numbered 15, after V lost 10 bases and J lost 1 base.

The chain joins TRBV29-1 to TRBJ2-3; TRBD1 aligns across 8 bases. The CDR3 runs 14 residues. Germline loops: CDR1 SQVTM, CDR2 ANQGSEA. V gave up 4 bases and J gave up 4 bases; unmatched junction bases: 7. The CDR3 bases are TGCAGCGTTGGAGACAGGGGTGTTTCAGATACGCAGTATTTT. Amino acids: CSVGDRGVSDTQYF.

The CDR3 loop reads CASSSTQTGWVTEAFF. The CDR3, as DNA: TGTGCCAGCAGCTCAACTCAGACAGGGTGGGTCACTGAAGCTTTCTTT. This chain links TRBV7-9 with TRBJ1-1; 7 bases are shared with TRBD1. Germline V gene sequence: CDR1 SEHNR, CDR2 FQNEAQ (reference sequence). This CDR3 is built from 16 residues. J was trimmed by 4 bases and V by 4 bases; bases with no gene match: 12.

The chain joins TRBV7-8 to TRBJ2-6; the D is unclear. This CDR3 contains 16 residues. V was cut by 5 bases and J by 2 bases, with 13 bases left in between. Germline V lookup: CDR1 SGHVS, CDR2 FQNEAQ. This CDR3 is CASSPPLSTGANVLTF. CDR3 DNA sequence: TGTGCCAGCAGCCCCCCGTTGAGTACTGGGGCCAACGTCCTGACTTTC.

This clone is a singleton in its sample. The rearrangement uses TRBV28 and TRBJ1-5, with 10 bases identical to TRBD1. The ends lost 6 bases at V and 3 bases at J; junction bases unmatched: 11. From germline, CDR1 is MDHEN and CDR2 SYDVKM. This CDR3 contains 17 residues. CDR3 protein: CASSPGVGTGANQPQHF. The DNA of the CDR3 is TGTGCCAGCAGCCCCGGGGTCGGGACAGGGGCCAATCAGCCCCAGCATTTT.

The chain recombines TRBV6-5 with TRBJ1-5, with D possibly TRBD1 on 5 matching bases. Trimming removed 7 bases from V and 1 base from J, with 14 bases in between. There are 15 residues in the CDR3. CDR1 and CDR2 from the germline V gene are MNHEY and SVGAGI. The CDR3 DNA reads as TGTGCCAGCAAAAAAGGGGCGGGAAGCAATCAGCCCCAGCATTTT. Protein product: CASKKGAGSNQPQHF.

The rearrangement uses TRBV4-3 and TRBJ2-3; unclear D gene. Trimming left V 1 base short and J 3 bases short, with 17 bases between. The CDR3 spans 17 residues. Germline lookup yields CDR1 LGHNA and CDR2 YSLEER. CDR3: CASSQGGSLPLTDTQYF. The CDR3 DNA is TGCGCCAGCAGCCAAGGAGGTAGCCTCCCACTGACAGATACGCAGTATTTT.

The rearrangement joins TRBV7-9 to TRBJ2-7; D gene uncertain. Germline assignment: CDR1 SEHNR and CDR2 FQNEAQ (reference sequence). V was cut by 5 bases and J by 3 bases, with 14 bases left in between. This CDR3 is 14 amino acids long. The CDR3: CASSPAVRDYEQYF. The CDR3 coding sequence is TGTGCCAGCAGCCCCGCCGTGCGAGACTACGAGCAGTACTTC.

The chain couples TRBV15 to TRBJ2-7, with TRBD2 as a possible D gene (6 bases). Germline V gene lookup returns CDR1 LNHNV and CDR2 YYDKDF (reference sequence). The CDR3 totals 15 residues. The ends were cut back, 1 base at V and 3 bases at J, with 13 bases in the middle. The CDR3 coding sequence is TGTGCCACCAGCAGAGGAGGGGTGCGGGGCTACGAGCAGTACTTC. Protein: CATSRGGVRGYEQYF. Complete variable domain (other parts from reference TRBV15 and TRBJ2-7): DAMVIQNPRYQVTQFGKPVTLSCSQTLNHNVMYWYQQKSSQAPKLLFHYYDKDFNNEADTPDNFQSRRPNTSFCFLDIRSPGLGDTAMYLCATSRGGVRGYEQYFGPGTRLTVT.

V usage is TRBV20-1 and J usage is TRBJ2-7; tentatively, D is TRBD1 (5 bases). V was pared by 6 bases and J by 5 bases, with 11 bases between. CDR1 is DFQATT and CDR2 is SNEGSKA in the germline V gene (reference sequence). The CDR3 has 11 amino acids. The CDR3 sequence is CSAEPRDEQYF. The CDR3 coding sequence is TGCAGTGCCGAGCCCAGGGACGAGCAGTACTTC.

This clone was picked up one time. V usage is TRBV5-4 and J usage is TRBJ2-5; TRBD1 aligns across 9 bases. This CDR3 has 14 residues. CDR1 is SGHNT and CDR2 is YYREEE in the germline V gene (reference sequence). The V segment lost 5 bases and the J segment 2 bases; nucleotides outside the gene matches: 4. CDR3 DNA: TGTGCCAGCAGACCAGGACAGGGGCAAGAGACCCAGTACTTC. The encoded protein is CASRPGQGQETQYF.

This chain joins TRBV2 and TRBJ2-7; perhaps TRBD2 as D (6 bases). Trimming took 6 bases from V and 3 from J, leaving 12 bases between them. Germline lookup yields CDR1 SNHLY and CDR2 FYNNEI. This CDR3 has 13 residues. The CDR3 sequence is CASRAARDYEQYF. In DNA form, the CDR3 reads TGTGCCAGCAGAGCCGCGCGGGACTACGAGCAGTACTTC. Variable domain in full (rest from reference TRBV2 and TRBJ2-7): EPEVTQTPSHQVTQMGQEVILRCVPISNHLYFYWYRQILGQKVEFLVSFYNNEISEKSEIFDDQFSVERPDGSNFTLKIRSTKLEDSAMYFCASRAARDYEQYFGPGTRLTVT.

The chain has TRBV9 and TRBJ2-3; 9 bases are a match to TRBD2. The CDR3 is 14 residues long. The V and J ends lost 8 bases and 4 bases, in that order; junction bases with no gene match: 8. Germline V CDR1 and CDR2: SGDLS, YYNGEE. The CDR3 protein is CASPRGGPADTQYF. In DNA, the CDR3 is TGTGCCAGTCCGCGGGGGGGGCCAGCAGATACGCAGTATTTT. Using reference TRBV9 and TRBJ2-3 for the parts outside the CDR3, the full variable domain is DSGVTQTPKHLITATGQRVTLRCSPRSGDLSVYWYQQSLDQGLQFLIQYYNGEERAKGNILERFSAQQFPDLHSELNLSSLELGDSALYFCASPRGGPADTQYFGPGTRLTVL.

The chain couples TRBV7-9 to TRBJ1-6; possibly TRBD1 for D (5 bases). CDR3 length: 13 amino acids. V was pared by 1 base and J by 10 bases, with 8 bases between. Germline CDR1 SEHNR, CDR2 FQNEAQ (reference sequence). This CDR3 reads CASSLVGESPLHF. The CDR3 DNA reads as TGTGCCAGCAGCTTAGTAGGGGAATCACCCCTCCACTTT. The whole variable domain, filled in from reference TRBV7-9 and TRBJ1-6, reads DTGVSQNPRHKITKRGQNVTFRCDPISEHNRLYWYRQTLGQGPEFLTYFQNEAQLEKSRLLSDRFSAERPKGSFSTLEIQRTEQGDSAMYLCASSLVGESPLHFGNGTRLTVT.

The chain joins TRBV4-2 to TRBJ2-2; D unclear. The CDR3 is 14 residues long. V lost 2 bases and J 4 bases, leaving 8 bases between the germline ends. CDR1 is LGHNA and CDR2 is YNFKEQ in the germline V gene. CDR3: CASSQLESTGELFF. CDR3 nucleotides: TGTGCCAGCAGCCAACTCGAGTCCACCGGGGAGCTGTTTTTT.

The chain has TRBV11-3 and TRBJ2-1, with D maybe TRBD2 (6 bases). With 5 bases removed from V and 6 bases from J, the gap between germline ends came to 8 bases. CDR1 is SGHNT, CDR2 YENEEA, per germline. CDR3 length equals 12 residues. In nucleotides, the CDR3 is TGTGCCAGCAGCCGGGGGAGCAATGAGCAGTTCTTC. Its translation: CASSRGSNEQFF.

The rearrangement links TRBV2 to TRBJ2-7, with D tentatively TRBD1 (7 bases). The V gene's germline CDR1 is SNHLY and CDR2 FYNNEI. The CDR3 runs 15 residues. Deletions cut 3 bases from V and 3 bases from J, with 15 bases between. The CDR3 loop reads CASSDFLQGGYEQYF. The CDR3 region has the DNA TGTGCCAGCAGTGATTTCCTGCAGGGGGGCTACGAGCAGTACTTC. The entire variable domain, with the rest obtained from reference TRBV2 and TRBJ2-7, is as follows: EPEVTQTPSHQVTQMGQEVILRCVPISNHLYFYWYRQILGQKVEFLVSFYNNEISEKSEIFDDQFSVERPDGSNFTLKIRSTKLEDSAMYFCASSDFLQGGYEQYFGPGTRLTVT.

The V gene is TRBV6-5, the J gene TRBJ1-2; TRBD1 aligns across 8 bases. Trimming cost V 6 bases and J 7 bases; bases outside gene matches: 13. Germline CDR1 MNHEY, CDR2 SVGAGI. This CDR3 has 15 amino acids. CDR3 in amino acids: CASSFRAGQGRGYTF. In nucleotides, the CDR3 is TGTGCCAGCAGCTTTAGGGCCGGACAGGGTCGTGGCTACACCTTC.

This chain links TRBV7-9 with TRBJ1-3, with TRBD1 as a possible D gene (6 bases). The germline CDR1 and CDR2 sequences are SEHNR and FQNEAQ (reference sequence). This CDR3 is built from 15 residues. V was clipped by 4 bases and J by 4 bases, with 14 bases between them. The CDR3 loop reads CASSSSGGAGNTIYF. The CDR3 DNA reads as TGTGCCAGCAGCTCCTCCGGGGGGGCAGGAAACACCATATATTTT.

In DNA form, the CDR3 reads TGTGCCAGCAGTGGGTCGGCCAGGTCACCCCTCCACTTT. Translated: CASSGSARSPLHF. The chain is built from TRBV27 and TRBJ1-6; D gene uncertain. V lost 5 bases and J lost 10, with 12 bases in between. In germline, CDR1 is MNHEY, CDR2 SMNVEV (reference sequence). The CDR3 is made up of 13 amino acids.

The V call is TRBV11-2, the J call TRBJ1-5; 7 bases align to TRBD1. CDR1 is SGHAT, CDR2 FQNNGV, per germline. The CDR3 is made up of 14 amino acids. Unmatched junction bases numbered 8, after V lost 5 bases and J lost 7 bases. Here the CDR3 reads CASSADRAGQPQHF. The CDR3 DNA follows: TGTGCCAGCAGCGCTGACAGGGCTGGCCAGCCCCAGCATTTT.

The chain links TRBV18 to TRBJ2-1; a possible D gene is TRBD2 (5 bases). The CDR3 runs 13 residues. The V gene's germline CDR1 is KGHSH and CDR2 LQKENI. V was cut by 3 bases and J by 3 bases, with 6 bases left in between. The CDR3, as DNA: TGTGCCAGCTCACCCGGGGTCTACAATGAGCAGTTCTTC. This codes for CASSPGVYNEQFF.

The genes are TRBV19 and TRBJ1-2, with D possibly TRBD1 on 6 matching bases. V gave up 9 bases and J gave up 6 bases, with 8 bases separating them. Germline values: CDR1 LNHDA, CDR2 SQIVND (reference sequence). CDR3 length: 10 amino acids. The CDR3 bases are TGTGCCAGCAACAGGGATGGCTACACCTTC. As protein: CASNRDGYTF.

This clone showed up just once. This sequence joins TRBV5-1 and TRBJ1-1; maybe TRBD1 (6 bases). The CDR3 is 13 amino acids. With 0 bases removed from V and 11 bases from J, the gap between germline ends came to 14 bases. Germline V gene sequence: CDR1 SGHRS, CDR2 YFSETQ. In DNA, the CDR3 is TGCGCCAGCAGCTTGGGCACAGGGAATGGCGCTTTCTTT. This codes for CASSLGTGNGAFF.

The chain recombines TRBV4-2 with TRBJ2-2, with 7 nucleotides matching TRBD1. The length of the CDR3 is 17 residues. Germline assignment: CDR1 LGHNA and CDR2 YNFKEQ. Germline trimming cut 2 bases from V and 2 bases from J; bases unmatched to any gene: 8. The CDR3 region is CASSQSTGTVNTGELFF. As DNA, the CDR3 is TGTGCCAGCAGCCAATCCACCGGGACAGTTAACACCGGGGAGCTGTTTTTT.

This chain connects TRBV27 to TRBJ2-1; 7 bases are shared with TRBD2. The CDR3 consists of 16 residues. The ends lost 3 bases at V and 5 bases at J; junction bases unmatched: 10. Germline V gene data show CDR1 as MNHEY and CDR2 as SMNVEV (reference sequence). Written as DNA, the CDR3 is TGTGCCAGCAGTTTTCGGTCCGCGGGAGAGGACAATGAGCAGTTCTTC. Protein sequence: CASSFRSAGEDNEQFF.

This chain uses TRBV5-6 with TRBJ1-1, with D perhaps matching TRBD1 (5 bases). This CDR3 has 14 residues. Germline-derived CDR1 and CDR2 are SGHDT and YYEEEE. The V end was cut by 0 bases, the J end by 4 bases, with 10 bases between. CDR3 nucleotide sequence: TGTGCCAGCAGCTTGGTAGGGGCGAGCACTGAAGCTTTCTTT. Translated: CASSLVGASTEAFF.

This clone was observed a single time. The V call is TRBV7-9, the J call TRBJ1-5; 8 nucleotides align to TRBD1. The junction had 7 bases not matched to a gene; V was cut back by 5 bases and J by 7 bases. The V gene's germline CDR1 is SEHNR and CDR2 FQNEAQ (reference sequence). The CDR3 is 14 amino acids. The CDR3 region has the DNA TGTGCCAGCAGCGATGGACAGGGACGGCAGCCCCAGCATTTT. It specifies CASSDGQGRQPQHF.

This clone is a singleton in its sample. The V gene is TRBV7-2, the J gene TRBJ2-7, with 12 bases aligning to TRBD2. The germline gives CDR1 SGHTA, CDR2 FQGNSA. Losses at the gene ends were 5 bases for V and 0 bases for J; bases not matched to a gene: 8. The CDR3 has 17 residues. In DNA form, the CDR3 reads TGTGCCAGCAGCCCGAGGACTAGCGGGACCTACTCCTACGAGCAGTACTTC. Its protein is CASSPRTSGTYSYEQYF.

The chain links TRBV30 to TRBJ2-2, with 7 bases that match TRBD2. In germline, CDR1 is GTSNPN, CDR2 SVGIG (reference sequence). V was clipped by 2 bases and J by 7 bases; unmatched bases: 10. This CDR3 has 15 amino acids. This chain's CDR3 is CAWSPRGGGRGELFF. The CDR3 DNA reads as TGTGCCTGGAGTCCCCGCGGGGGAGGTCGCGGGGAGCTGTTTTTT.